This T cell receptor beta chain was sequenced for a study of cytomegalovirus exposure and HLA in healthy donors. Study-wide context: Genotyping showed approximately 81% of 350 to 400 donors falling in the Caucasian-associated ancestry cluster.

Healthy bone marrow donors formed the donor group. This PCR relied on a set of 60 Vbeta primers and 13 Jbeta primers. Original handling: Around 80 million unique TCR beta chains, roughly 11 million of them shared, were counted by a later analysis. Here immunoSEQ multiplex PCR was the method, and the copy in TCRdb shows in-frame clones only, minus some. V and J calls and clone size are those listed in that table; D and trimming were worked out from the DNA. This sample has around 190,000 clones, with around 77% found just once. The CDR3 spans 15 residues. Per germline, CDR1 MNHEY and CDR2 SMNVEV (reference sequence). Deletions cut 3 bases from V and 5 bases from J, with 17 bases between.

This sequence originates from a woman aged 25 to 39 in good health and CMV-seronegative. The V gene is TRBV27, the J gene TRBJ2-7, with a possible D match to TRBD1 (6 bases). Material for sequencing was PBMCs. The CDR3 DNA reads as TGTGCCAGCAGTTTTTCCGCTGGCAGGGGCCACGAGCAGTACTTC. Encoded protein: CASSFSAGRGHEQYF.